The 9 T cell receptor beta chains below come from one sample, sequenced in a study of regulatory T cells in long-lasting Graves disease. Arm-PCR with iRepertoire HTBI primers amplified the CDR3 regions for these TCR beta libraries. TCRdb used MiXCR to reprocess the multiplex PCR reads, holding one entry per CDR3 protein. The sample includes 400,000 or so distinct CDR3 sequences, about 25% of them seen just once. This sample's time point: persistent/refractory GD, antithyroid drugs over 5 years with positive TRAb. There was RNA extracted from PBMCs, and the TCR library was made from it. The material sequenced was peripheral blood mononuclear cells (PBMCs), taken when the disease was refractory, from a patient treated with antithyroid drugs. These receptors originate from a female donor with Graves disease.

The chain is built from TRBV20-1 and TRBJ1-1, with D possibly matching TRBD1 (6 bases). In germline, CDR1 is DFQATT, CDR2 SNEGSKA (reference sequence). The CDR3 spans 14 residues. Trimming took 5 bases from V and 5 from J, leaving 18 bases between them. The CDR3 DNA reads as TGCAGTGCTCCCCAGGGGAGGGCGAGGACTGAAGCTTTCTTT. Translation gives CSAPQGRARTEAFF.

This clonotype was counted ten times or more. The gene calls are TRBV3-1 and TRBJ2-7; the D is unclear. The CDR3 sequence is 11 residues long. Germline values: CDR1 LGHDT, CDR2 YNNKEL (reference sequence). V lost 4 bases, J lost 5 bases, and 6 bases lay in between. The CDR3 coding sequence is TGTGCCAGCAGCCGTGTGGACGAGCAGTACTTC. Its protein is CASSRVDEQYF.

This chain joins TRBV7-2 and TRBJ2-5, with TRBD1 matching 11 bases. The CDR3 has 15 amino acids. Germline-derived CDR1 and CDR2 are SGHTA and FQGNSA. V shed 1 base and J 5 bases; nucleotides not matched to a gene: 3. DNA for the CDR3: TGTGCCAGCAGCTTAGGAGGACAGGGGGCGGAGACCCAGTACTTC. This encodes CASSLGGQGAETQYF.

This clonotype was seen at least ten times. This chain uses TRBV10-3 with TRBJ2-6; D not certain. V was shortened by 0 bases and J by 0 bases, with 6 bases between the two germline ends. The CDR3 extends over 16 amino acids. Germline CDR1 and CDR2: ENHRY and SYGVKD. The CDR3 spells CAISESRNSGANVLTF. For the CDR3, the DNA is TGTGCCATCAGTGAGTCACGGAACTCTGGGGCCAACGTCCTGACTTTC.

In DNA, the CDR3 is TGTGCCACCATGAACCCCAGACAGGGGGCGCCAGCCAAAAACATTCAGTACTTC. This sequence encodes CATMNPRQGAPAKNIQYF. The J gene is TRBJ2-4, the V gene TRBV24-1, with 10 bases matching TRBD1. Germline assignment: CDR1 KGHDR and CDR2 SFDVKD. The CDR3 consists of 18 residues. V was clipped by 8 bases and J by 0 bases; unmatched bases: 12.

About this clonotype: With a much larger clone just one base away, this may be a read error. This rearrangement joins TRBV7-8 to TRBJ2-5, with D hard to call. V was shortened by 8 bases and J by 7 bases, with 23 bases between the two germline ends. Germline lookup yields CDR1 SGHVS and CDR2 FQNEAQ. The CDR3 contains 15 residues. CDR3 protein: CASGLKRSDPMTQYF. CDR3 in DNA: TGTGCCAGCGGCCTCAAAAGGAGCGACCCCATGACCCAGTACTTC.

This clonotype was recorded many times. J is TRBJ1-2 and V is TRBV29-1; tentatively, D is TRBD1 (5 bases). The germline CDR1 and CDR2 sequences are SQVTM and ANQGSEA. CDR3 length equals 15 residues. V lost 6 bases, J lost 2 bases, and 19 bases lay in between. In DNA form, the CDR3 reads TGCAGCGTGGATTCCACAGGAGAGCTAAACTATGGCTACACCTTC. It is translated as CSVDSTGELNYGYTF.

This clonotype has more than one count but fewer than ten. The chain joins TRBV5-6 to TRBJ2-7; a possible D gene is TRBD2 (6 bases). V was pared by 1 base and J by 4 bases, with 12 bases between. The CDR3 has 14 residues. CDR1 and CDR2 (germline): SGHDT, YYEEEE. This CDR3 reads CASSLTGVMYEQYF. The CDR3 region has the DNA TGTGCCAGCAGCTTGACGGGAGTGATGTACGAGCAGTACTTC.

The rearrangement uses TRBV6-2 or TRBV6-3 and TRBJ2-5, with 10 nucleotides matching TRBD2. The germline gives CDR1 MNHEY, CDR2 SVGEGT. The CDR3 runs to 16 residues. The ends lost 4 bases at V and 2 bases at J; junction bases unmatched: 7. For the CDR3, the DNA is TGTGCCAGCAGTTGGAGCGGGAGGGCCCCACAAGAGACCCAGTACTTC. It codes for CASSWSGRAPQETQYF.